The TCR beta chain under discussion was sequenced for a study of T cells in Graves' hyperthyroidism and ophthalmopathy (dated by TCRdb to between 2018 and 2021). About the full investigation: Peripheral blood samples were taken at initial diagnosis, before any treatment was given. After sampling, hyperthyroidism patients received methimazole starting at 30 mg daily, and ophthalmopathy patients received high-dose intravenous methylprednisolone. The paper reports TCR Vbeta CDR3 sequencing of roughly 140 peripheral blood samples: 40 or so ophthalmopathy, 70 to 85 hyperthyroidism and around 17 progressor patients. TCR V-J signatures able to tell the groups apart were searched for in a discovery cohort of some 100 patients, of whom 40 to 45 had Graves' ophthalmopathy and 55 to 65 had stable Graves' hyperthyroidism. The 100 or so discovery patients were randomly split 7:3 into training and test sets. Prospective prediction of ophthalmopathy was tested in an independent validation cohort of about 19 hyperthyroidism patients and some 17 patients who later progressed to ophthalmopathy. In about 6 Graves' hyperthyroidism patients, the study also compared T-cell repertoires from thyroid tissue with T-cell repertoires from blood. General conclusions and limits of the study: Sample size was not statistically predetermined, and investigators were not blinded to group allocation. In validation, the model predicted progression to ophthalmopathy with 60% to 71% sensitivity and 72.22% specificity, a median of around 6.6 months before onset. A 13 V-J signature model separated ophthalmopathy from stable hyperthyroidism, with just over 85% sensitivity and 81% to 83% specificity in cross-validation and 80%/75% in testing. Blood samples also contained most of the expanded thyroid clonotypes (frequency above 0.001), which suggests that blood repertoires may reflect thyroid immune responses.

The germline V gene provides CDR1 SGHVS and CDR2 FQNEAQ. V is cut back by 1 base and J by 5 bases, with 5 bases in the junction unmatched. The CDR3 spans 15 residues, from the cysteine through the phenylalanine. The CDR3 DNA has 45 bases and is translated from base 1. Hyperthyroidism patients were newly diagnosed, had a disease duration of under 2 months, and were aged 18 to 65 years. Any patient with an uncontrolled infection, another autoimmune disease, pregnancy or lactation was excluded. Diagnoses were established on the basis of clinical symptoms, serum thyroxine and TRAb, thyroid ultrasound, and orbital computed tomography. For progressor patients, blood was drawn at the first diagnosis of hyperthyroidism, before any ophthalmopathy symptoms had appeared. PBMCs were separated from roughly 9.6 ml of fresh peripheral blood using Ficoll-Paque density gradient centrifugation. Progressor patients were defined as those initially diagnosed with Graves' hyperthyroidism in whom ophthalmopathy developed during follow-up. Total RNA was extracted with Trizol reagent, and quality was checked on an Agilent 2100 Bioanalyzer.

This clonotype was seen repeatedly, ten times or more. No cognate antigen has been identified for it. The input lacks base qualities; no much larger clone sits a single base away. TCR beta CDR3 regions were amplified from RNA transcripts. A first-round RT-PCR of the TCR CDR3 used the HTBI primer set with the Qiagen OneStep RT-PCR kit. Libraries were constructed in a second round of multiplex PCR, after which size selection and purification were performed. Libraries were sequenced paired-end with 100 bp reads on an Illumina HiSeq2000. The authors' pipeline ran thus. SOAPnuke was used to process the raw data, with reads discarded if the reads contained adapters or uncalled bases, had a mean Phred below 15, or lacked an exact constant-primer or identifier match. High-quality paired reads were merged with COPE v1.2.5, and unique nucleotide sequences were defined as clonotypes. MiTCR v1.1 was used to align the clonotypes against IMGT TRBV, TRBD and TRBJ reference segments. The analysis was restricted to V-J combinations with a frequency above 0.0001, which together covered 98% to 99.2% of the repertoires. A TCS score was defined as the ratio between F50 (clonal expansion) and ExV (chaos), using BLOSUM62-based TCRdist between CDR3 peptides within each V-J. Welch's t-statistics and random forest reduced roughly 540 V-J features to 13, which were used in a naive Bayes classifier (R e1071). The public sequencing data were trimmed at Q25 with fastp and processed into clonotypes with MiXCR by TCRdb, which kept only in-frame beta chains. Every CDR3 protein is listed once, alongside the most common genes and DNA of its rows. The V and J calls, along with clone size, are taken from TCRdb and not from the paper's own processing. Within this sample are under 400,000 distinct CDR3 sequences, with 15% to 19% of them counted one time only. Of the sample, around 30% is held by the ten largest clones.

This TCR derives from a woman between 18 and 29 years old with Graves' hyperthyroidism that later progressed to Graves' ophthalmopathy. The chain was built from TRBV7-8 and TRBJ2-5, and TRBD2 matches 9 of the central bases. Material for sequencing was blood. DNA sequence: TGTGCCAGCAGCTTAGGAGCGGGAGGTACGGAGACCCAGTACTTC. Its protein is CASSLGAGGTETQYF.